This T cell receptor (beta chain) emerged from a study of T cell responses to AZD1222 COVID-19 vaccine. The study, taken as a whole, reports: When two AZD1222 doses had been given, Spike-specific TCR breadth and depth rose. Dominant at 160-218 and 743-854, vaccine-associated CD4 TCRs also spanned spike. Close to half of all spike-specific TCRs reportedly target regions of the variants that are unmutated. The donors showed a predominance of white British ancestry and of females, with possible underestimation of clonal diversity.

TCRdb's copy holds only in-frame clones and misses some; the assay was immunoSEQ multiplex PCR. The sample includes about 150,000 clones, roughly nine tenths of them seen just once. About this clone itself: Its target is unknown.

Trimming cost V 2 bases and J 5 bases, with 12 bases left between them. CDR1 is LGHDT and CDR2 is YNNKEL in the germline V gene (reference sequence). This CDR3 spans 14 amino acids. The sequenced sample was peripheral blood, obtained 28 days after the second AZD1222 dose. This chain links TRBV3-1 (or the pseudogene TRBV3-2) with TRBJ1-1; D unresolved. The sequence was collected from an adult who received the AZD1222 COVID-19 vaccine. The CDR3 protein is CASSQYMKTTEAFF. In DNA, the CDR3 is TGTGCCAGCAGCCAATATATGAAAACGACTGAAGCTTTCTTT.